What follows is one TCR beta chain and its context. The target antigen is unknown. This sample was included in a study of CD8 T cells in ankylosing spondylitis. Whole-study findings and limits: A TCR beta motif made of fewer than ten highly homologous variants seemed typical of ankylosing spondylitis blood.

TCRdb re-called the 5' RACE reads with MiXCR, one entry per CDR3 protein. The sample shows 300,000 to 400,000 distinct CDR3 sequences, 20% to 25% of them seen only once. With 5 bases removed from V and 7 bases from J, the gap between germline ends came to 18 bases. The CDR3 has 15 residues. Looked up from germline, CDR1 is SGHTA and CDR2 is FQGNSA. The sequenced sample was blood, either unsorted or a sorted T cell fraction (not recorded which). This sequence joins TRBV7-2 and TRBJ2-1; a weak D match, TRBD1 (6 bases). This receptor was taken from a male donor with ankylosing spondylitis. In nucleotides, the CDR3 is TGTGCCAGCAGCCCCGGCAGGGGAATACGGAATGAGCAGTTCTTC. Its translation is CASSPGRGIRNEQFF.